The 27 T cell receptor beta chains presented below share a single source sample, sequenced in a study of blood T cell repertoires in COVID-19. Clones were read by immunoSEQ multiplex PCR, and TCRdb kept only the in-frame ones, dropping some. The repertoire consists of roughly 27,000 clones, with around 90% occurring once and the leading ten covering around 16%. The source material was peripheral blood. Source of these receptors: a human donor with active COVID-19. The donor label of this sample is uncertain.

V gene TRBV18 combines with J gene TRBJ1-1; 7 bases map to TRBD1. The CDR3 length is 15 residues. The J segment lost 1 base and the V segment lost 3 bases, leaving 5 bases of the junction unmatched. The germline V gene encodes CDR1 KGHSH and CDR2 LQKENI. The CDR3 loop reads CASSPKAGGNTEAFF. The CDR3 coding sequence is TGTGCCAGCTCACCGAAGGCAGGGGGGAACACTGAAGCTTTCTTT.

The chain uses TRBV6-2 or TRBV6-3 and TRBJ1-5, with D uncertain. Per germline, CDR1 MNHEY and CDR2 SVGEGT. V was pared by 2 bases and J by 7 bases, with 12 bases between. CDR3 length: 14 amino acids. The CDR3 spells CASSYPTSAQPQHF. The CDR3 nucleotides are TGTGCCAGCAGTTACCCAACGTCCGCGCAGCCCCAGCATTTT.

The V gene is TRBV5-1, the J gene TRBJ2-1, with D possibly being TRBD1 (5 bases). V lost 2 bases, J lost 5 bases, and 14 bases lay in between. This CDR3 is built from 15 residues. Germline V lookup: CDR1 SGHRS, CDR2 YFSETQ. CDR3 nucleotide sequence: TGCGCCAGCAGCTTCGGGCAGGGTGCTAACAATGAGCAGTTCTTC. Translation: CASSFGQGANNEQFF.

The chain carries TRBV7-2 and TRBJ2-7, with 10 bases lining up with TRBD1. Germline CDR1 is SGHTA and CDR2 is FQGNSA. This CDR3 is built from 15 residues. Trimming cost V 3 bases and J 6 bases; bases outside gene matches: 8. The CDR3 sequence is CASSLTGTGEGEQYF. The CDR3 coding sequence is TGTGCCAGCAGCTTGACAGGGACAGGGGAGGGCGAGCAGTACTTC.

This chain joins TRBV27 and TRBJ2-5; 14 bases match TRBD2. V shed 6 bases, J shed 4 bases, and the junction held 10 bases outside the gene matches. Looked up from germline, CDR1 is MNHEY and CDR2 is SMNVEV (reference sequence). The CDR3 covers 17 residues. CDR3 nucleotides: TGTGCCAGCAGAACTCGGACTAGCGGGAGGAGTCCAGAGACCCAGTACTTC. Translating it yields CASRTRTSGRSPETQYF.

CDR3 in DNA: TGTGCCAGTAGTATGGGACAGGTTAGTCAGCCCCAGCATTTT. Translating gives CASSMGQVSQPQHF. This chain uses TRBV19 with TRBJ1-5; TRBD1 aligns across 8 bases. Germline CDR1 is LNHDA and CDR2 is SQIVND (reference sequence). This CDR3 is built from 14 residues. V lost 3 bases, J lost 6 bases, and 4 bases stayed unmatched.

The CDR3 is CASSFREPRGVLDNEQFF. The CDR3 DNA is TGTGCCAGCAGCTTTAGGGAGCCCCGGGGGGTTCTCGACAATGAGCAGTTCTTC. The rearrangement uses TRBV7-6 and TRBJ2-1; TRBD2 matches at 7 bases. The CDR3 totals 18 residues. Trimming removed 3 bases from V and 5 bases from J; junction bases left unmatched: 16. Germline V CDR1 and CDR2: SGHVS, FNYEAQ. Using reference TRBV7-6 and TRBJ2-1 for the parts outside the CDR3, the full variable domain is GAGVSQSPRYKVTKRGQDVALRCDPISGHVSLYWYRQALGQGPEFLTYFNYEAQQDKSGLPNDRFSAERPEGSISTLTIQRTEQRDSAMYRCASSFREPRGVLDNEQFFGPGTRLTVL.

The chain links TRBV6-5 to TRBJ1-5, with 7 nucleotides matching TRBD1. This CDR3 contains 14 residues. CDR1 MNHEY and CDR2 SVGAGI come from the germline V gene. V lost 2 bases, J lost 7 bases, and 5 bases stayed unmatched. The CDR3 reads CASSYGAGGQPQHF. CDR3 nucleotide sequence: TGTGCCAGCAGTTACGGTGCAGGGGGGCAGCCCCAGCATTTT.

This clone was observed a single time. The CDR3 DNA reads as TGTGCCAGCAGCCCCTGGGACAGGGAAGGGCAGTACTTC. The encoded protein is CASSPWDREGQYF. The chain combines TRBV6-2 or TRBV6-3 with TRBJ2-7; the match to TRBD1 covers 9 bases. This CDR3 region has 13 residues. V lost 6 bases to trimming and J lost 9 bases; unmatched junction nucleotides: 9. Germline assignment: CDR1 MNHEY and CDR2 SVGEGT.

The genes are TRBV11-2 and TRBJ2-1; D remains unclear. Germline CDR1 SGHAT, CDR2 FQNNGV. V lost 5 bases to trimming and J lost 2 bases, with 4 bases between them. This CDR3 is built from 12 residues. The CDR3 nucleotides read TGTGCCAGCAGCCCTACCTACAATGAGCAGTTCTTC. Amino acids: CASSPTYNEQFF.

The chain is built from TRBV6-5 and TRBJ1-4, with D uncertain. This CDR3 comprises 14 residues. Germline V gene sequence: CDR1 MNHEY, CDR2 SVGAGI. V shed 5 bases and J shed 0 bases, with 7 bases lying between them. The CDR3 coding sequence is TGTGCCAGCAGTCTGACACCAACTAATGAAAAACTGTTTTTT. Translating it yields CASSLTPTNEKLFF.

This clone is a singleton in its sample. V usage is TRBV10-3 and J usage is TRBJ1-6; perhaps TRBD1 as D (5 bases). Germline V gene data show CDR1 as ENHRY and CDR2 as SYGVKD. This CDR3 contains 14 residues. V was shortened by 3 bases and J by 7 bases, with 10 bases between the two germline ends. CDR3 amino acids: CAISERTQNSPLHF. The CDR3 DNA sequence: TGTGCCATCAGTGAAAGGACACAGAATTCACCCCTCCACTTT.

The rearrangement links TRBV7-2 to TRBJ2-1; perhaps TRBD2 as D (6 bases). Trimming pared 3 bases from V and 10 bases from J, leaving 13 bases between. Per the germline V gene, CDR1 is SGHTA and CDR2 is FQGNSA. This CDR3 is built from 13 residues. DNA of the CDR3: TGTGCCAGCAGCTTTCAGACCCGGGGGGAGCAGTTCTTC. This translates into CASSFQTRGEQFF.

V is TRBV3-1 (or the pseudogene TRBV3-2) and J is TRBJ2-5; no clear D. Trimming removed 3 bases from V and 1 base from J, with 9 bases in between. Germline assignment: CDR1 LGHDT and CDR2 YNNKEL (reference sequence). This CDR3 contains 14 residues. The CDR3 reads CASSQSRSQETQYF. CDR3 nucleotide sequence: TGTGCCAGCAGCCAGAGTAGGAGCCAAGAGACCCAGTACTTC.

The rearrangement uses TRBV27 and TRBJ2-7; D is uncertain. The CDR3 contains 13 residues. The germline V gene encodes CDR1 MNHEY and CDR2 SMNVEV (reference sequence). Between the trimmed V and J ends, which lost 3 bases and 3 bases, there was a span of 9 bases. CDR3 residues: CASSLNSFYEQYF. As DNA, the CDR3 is TGTGCCAGCAGTTTGAACAGCTTCTACGAGCAGTACTTC.

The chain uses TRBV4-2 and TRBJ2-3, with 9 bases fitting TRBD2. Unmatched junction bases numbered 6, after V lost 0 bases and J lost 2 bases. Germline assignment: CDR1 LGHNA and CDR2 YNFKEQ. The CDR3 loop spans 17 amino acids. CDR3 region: CASSQEGPSGATDTQYF. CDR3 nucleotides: TGTGCCAGCAGCCAAGAAGGGCCTAGCGGGGCCACAGATACGCAGTATTTT.

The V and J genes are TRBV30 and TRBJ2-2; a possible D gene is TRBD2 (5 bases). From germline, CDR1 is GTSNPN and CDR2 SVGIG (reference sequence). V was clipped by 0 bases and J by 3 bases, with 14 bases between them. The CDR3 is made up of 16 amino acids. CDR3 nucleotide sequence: TGTGCCTGGAGTGTAAGGCGGGTTGAGTACACCGGGGAGCTGTTTTTT. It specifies CAWSVRRVEYTGELFF.

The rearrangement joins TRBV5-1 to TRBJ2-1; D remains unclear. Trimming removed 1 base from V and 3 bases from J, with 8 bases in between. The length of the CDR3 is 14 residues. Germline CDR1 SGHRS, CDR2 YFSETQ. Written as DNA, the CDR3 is TGCGCCAGCAGCTTGAGCGCCAGCTACAATGAGCAGTTCTTC. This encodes CASSLSASYNEQFF.

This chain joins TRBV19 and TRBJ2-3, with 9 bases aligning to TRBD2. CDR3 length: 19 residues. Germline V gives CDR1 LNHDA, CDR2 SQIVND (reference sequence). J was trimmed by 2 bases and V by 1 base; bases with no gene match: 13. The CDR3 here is CASSIVPLKAGGTTDTQYF. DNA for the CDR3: TGTGCCAGTAGTATAGTCCCCCTGAAAGCGGGGGGCACCACAGATACGCAGTATTTT. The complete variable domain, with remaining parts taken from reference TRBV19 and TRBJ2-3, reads DGGITQSPKYLFRKEGQNVTLSCEQNLNHDAMYWYRQDPGQGLRLIYYSQIVNDFQKGDIAEGYSVSREKKESFPLTVTSAQKNPTAFYLCASSIVPLKAGGTTDTQYFGPGTRLTVL.

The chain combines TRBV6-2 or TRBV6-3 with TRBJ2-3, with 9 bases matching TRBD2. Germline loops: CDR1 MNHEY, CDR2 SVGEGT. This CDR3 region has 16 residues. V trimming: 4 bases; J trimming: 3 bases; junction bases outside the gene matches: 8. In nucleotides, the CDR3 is TGTGCCAGCAGTTTTCTAGCGGGGAGTCGGACAGATACGCAGTATTTT. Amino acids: CASSFLAGSRTDTQYF.

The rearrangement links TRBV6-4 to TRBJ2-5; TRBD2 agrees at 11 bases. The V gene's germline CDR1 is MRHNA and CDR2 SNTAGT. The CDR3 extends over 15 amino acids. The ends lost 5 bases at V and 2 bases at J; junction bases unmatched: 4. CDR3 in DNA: TGTGCCAGCAGTTGGACTAGCGGGCCTCAAGAGACCCAGTACTTC. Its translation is CASSWTSGPQETQYF.

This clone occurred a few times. The CDR3 sequence: CASSSRAGTDTEAFF. The DNA of the CDR3 is TGTGCCAGCAGCTCCAGGGCAGGTACGGACACTGAAGCTTTCTTT. J is TRBJ1-1 and V is TRBV21-1; no DNA check was done on the table's D call, TRBD1. TRBV21-1 is termed a pseudogene. The CDR3 has 15 amino acids.

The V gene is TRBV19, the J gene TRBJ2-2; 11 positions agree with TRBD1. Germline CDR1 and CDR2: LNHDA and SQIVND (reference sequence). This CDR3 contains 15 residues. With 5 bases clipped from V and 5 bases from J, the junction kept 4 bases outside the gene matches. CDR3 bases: TGTGCCAGTAGTTTCGGGACAGGGGGTACCGGGGAGCTGTTTTTT. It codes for CASSFGTGGTGELFF.

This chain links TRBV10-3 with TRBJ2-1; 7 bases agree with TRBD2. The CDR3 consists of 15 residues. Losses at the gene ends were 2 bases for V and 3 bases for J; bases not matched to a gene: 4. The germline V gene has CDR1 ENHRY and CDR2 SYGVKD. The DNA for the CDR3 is TGTGCCATCAGTGAGAGTAGCGGGCACTACAATGAGCAGTTCTTC. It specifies CAISESSGHYNEQFF.

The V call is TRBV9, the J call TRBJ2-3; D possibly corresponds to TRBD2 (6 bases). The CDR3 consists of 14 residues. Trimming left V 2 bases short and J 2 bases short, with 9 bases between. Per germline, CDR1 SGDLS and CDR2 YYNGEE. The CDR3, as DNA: TGTGCCAGCAGCGTCGGCGGGATCACAGATACGCAGTATTTT. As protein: CASSVGGITDTQYF.

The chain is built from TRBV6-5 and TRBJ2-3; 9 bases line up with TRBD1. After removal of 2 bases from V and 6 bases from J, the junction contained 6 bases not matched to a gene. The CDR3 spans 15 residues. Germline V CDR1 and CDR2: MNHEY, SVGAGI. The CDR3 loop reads CASSYLQGARDTQYF. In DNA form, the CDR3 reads TGTGCCAGCAGTTACCTACAGGGGGCAAGGGATACGCAGTATTTT.

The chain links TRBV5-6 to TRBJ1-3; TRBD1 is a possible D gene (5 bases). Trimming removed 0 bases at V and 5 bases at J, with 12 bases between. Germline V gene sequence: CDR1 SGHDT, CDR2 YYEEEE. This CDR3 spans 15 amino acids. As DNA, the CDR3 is TGTGCCAGCAGCTTGGTAGTTGACAGTCGAAACACCATATATTTT. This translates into CASSLVVDSRNTIYF.